What follows describes a single T cell receptor (beta chain). The sample is drawn from a study of OX40 agonist ivuxolimab in advanced cancers. Some clones are missing from TCRdb's copy, which holds only in-frame ones; the method was immunoSEQ multiplex PCR. The sample lists 55,000 to 90,000 clones; roughly 80% were seen once. Germline V gene data show CDR1 as MNHNS and CDR2 as SASEGT. This CDR3 has 13 amino acids. The V and J ends lost 7 bases and 0 bases respectively, with 7 bases between them. The receptor was isolated from an adult with an advanced solid tumor such as melanoma, head and neck, liver or kidney cancer. The material was CD4+ or CD8+ T cells sorted from blood, obtained in a trial of the OX40 agonist ivuxolimab. The chain uses TRBV6-1 and TRBJ1-5; D is unclear. CDR3 amino acids: CASIVGSNQPQHF. The CDR3, as DNA: TGTGCCAGCATAGTAGGTAGCAATCAGCCCCAGCATTTT.